This T cell receptor beta chain was identified in a study of cytomegalovirus exposure and HLA in healthy donors. Study-wide results and limits: Most TCR sequences were rare, but some public TCRs occurred in many donors. Some V segments, including TRBV6-2 and TRBV6-3, were excluded as indistinguishable. According to a later analysis, most TCR beta chains associated with CMV appeared HLA-restricted.

Germline V CDR1 and CDR2: KGHSH, LQKENI. The CDR3 spans 13 residues. The V end lost 7 bases, the J end lost 1 base, and 10 bases lay between the germline ends. PCR amplification relied on 60 Vbeta primers (plus 13 Jbeta primers). The repertoire was sequenced with immunoSEQ multiplex PCR; TCRdb's copy has only in-frame clones and lacks some. In the table there are 150,000 to 200,000 clones, 70% of which are singletons. Of note for this clone: Its antigen is not known.

The TCR originated in a man aged 18 to 29 in good health and CMV-seropositive. The chain carries TRBV18 and TRBJ1-1, with D possibly being TRBD1 (5 bases). Sequencing was done on a sample of PBMCs. The CDR3, as DNA: TGTGCCAGCTTCTTCGACAGGAACACTGAAGCTTTCTTT. It translates to CASFFDRNTEAFF.